A selection of T cell receptor beta chains follows, all from one sample in a study of control samples from healthy donors and cancer patients. Sequenced by immunoSEQ multiplex PCR; TCRdb stores in-frame clones only, minus some. The sample contains about 160,000 clones, over 85% of which appear only once. The material sequenced was blood. The receptors were gathered from a man between 18 and 29 years old in good health. The CDR3 runs from the conserved cysteine through the conserved F or W. The D gene is left open where the match is weak. Size is omitted from some rows. Given values are once, few, many or a class for expanded clones.

size,D,J,V,DNA,CDR3
NA,NA,TRBJ1-5,TRBV10-1,TGCGCCAGCAGTGACCCAAATCAGCCCCAGCATTTT,CASSDPNQPQHF
NA,TRBD2,TRBJ2-5,TRBV30,TGTGCCTGGAGTGGTACTAGCGGGGGCCAAGAGACCCAGTACTTC,CAWSGTSGGQETQYF
once,NA,TRBJ2-7,TRBV7-9,TGTGCCAGCAGCTTATCAGCCTACGAGCAGTACTTC,CASSLSAYEQYF
NA,TRBD1,TRBJ1-5,TRBV6-6,TGTGCCAGCAGTTCATCTCGACAGGGCGGCAATCAGCCCCAGCATTTT,CASSSSRQGGNQPQHF
NA,NA,TRBJ2-7,TRBV18,TGTGCCAGCTCACCCGGAGGGGACGAGCAGTACTTC,CASSPGGDEQYF
NA,TRBD1,TRBJ2-7,TRBV30,TGTGCCTGGAGTGCGCGACCGGGACAGAGCTTCCCATACCCCTACGAGCAGTACTTC,CAWSARPGQSFPYPYEQYF
NA,NA,TRBJ1-1,TRBV29-1,TGCAGCGTTAAAAGAGCCGGGACAAATCCCACTGAAGCTTTCTTT,CSVKRAGTNPTEAFF
NA,TRBD2,TRBJ2-3,TRBV10-3,TGTGCCATCAGTCCGGGACTAGCGGGACCAGATACGCAGTATTTT,CAISPGLAGPDTQYF
NA,TRBD2,TRBJ2-3,TRBV18,TGTGCCACCCTCGACATAGCGGGGGTGACAGATACGCAGTATTTT,CATLDIAGVTDTQYF
NA,NA,TRBJ2-2,TRBV9,TGTGCCAGCAGCGTAGGGGTTAACACCGGGGAGCTGTTTTTT,CASSVGVNTGELFF
NA,NA,TRBJ2-7,TRBV25-1,TGTGCCAGCACCAGAACAGGGAACCCCTACGAGCAGTACTTC,CASTRTGNPYEQYF
NA,TRBD2,TRBJ2-2,TRBV3-1/TRBV3-2,TGTGCCAGCAGCCCCTTAGCGGGAGGAGACACCGGGGAGCTGTTTTTT,CASSPLAGGDTGELFF
NA,NA,TRBJ1-2,TRBV18,TGTGCCAGCTCACCACCGGGTTACTATGGCTACACCTTC,CASSPPGYYGYTF
few,NA,TRBJ2-2,TRBV6-4,TGTGCCAGCAGTGACTCGGACACCGGGGAGCTGTTTTTT,CASSDSDTGELFF
NA,NA,TRBJ2-1,TRBV7-9,TGTGCCAGCAGCTCAGGACGGAACTACAATGAGCAGTTCTTC,CASSSGRNYNEQFF
NA,NA,TRBJ2-5,TRBV30,TGTGCCTGGACAAGCAAAGAGACCCAATACTTC,CAWTSKETQYF
few,NA,TRBJ2-7,TRBV7-3,TGTGCCAGCAGCTTAACGTCGTCTCTCGGCGAGCAGTACTTC,CASSLTSSLGEQYF
NA,NA,TRBJ2-2,TRBV4-2,TGTGCCAGCAGTGACCAGGGCACCGGGGAGCTGTTTTTT,CASSDQGTGELFF
NA,NA,TRBJ2-3,TRBV7-9,TGTGCCAGCAGCCCACAGGGCGTTACGCAGTATTTT,CASSPQGVTQYF
once,NA,TRBJ2-3,TRBV11-2,TGTGCCAGCAGCCCAGCGGCAGATACGCAGTATTTT,CASSPAADTQYF
NA,NA,TRBJ1-1,TRBV19,TGTGCCAGTAGTATTCGGGGGAACACTGAAGCTTTCTTT,CASSIRGNTEAFF
NA,NA,TRBJ1-1,TRBV10-1,TGCGCCAGCAGTGACGGCCGGCGGGACACTGAAGCTTTCTTT,CASSDGRRDTEAFF
NA,NA,TRBJ1-3,TRBV28,TGTGCCAGCAGGAGCTCTGGAAACACCATATATTTT,CASRSSGNTIYF
NA,NA,TRBJ2-3,TRBV3-1/TRBV3-2,TGTGCCAGCAGCCAAGATAGCCCGACTCTTCCCCATACGCAGTATTTT,CASSQDSPTLPHTQYF
NA,NA,TRBJ2-1,TRBV4-2,TGTGCCAGCAGCCTAGGACAACTATACAATGAGCAGTTCTTC,CASSLGQLYNEQFF
NA,NA,TRBJ2-7,TRBV7-2,TGTGCCAGCAGCTCTCAAGGTCAGGGTGGGGTCTACGAGCAGTACTTC,CASSSQGQGGVYEQYF
NA,NA,TRBJ1-3,TRBV2,TGTGCCAGCATCCTACTCTCCTCTGGAAACACCATATATTTT,CASILLSSGNTIYF
NA,NA,TRBJ1-2,TRBV3-1/TRBV3-2,TGTGCCAGCAGCCAAGGTGGGAGGGGAGTCGGCTATGGCTACACCTTC,CASSQGGRGVGYGYTF
NA,NA,TRBJ1-1,TRBV6-4,TGTGCCAGCAGTTACCGACTCGGTACTGAAGCTTTCTTT,CASSYRLGTEAFF
NA,NA,TRBJ2-1,TRBV4-1,TGCGCCAGCAGCCAAGCCGCTAGTGTTAGGAATGAGCAGTTCTTC,CASSQAASVRNEQFF
NA,TRBD1,TRBJ2-7,TRBV19,TGTGCCAAGAAGTCGGACAGGGGTTACGAGCAGTACTTC,CAKKSDRGYEQYF
NA,NA,TRBJ1-1,TRBV5-6,TGTGCCAGCAGCTTGGCCAATTCAGGGGCCCTACTTATGAACACTGAAGCTTTCTTT,CASSLANSGALLMNTEAFF
NA,NA,TRBJ2-1,TRBV4-1,TGCGCCAGCAGCGGGACTCGATCCTACAATGAGCAGTTCTTC,CASSGTRSYNEQFF
NA,NA,TRBJ1-2,TRBV19,TGTGCCAGTAGTCCGGACAGACTACACCGCTATGGCTACACCTTC,CASSPDRLHRYGYTF
NA,TRBD1,TRBJ1-1,TRBV6-5,TGTGCCAGCAGCTACGACAGGGGGCGAACTGAAGCTTTCTTT,CASSYDRGRTEAFF
once,TRBD2,TRBJ2-7,TRBV12-3/TRBV12-4,TGTGCCAGCAGACTAGCGGGAATATACGAGCAGTACTTC,CASRLAGIYEQYF
NA,NA,TRBJ2-1,TRBV28,TGTGCCAGCAGTTTTCTCTCGGCCTCCCACCCGGGCAATGAGCAGTTCTTC,CASSFLSASHPGNEQFF
NA,NA,TRBJ2-3,TRBV6-5,TGTGCCAGCAGTTACGATGGGGGGGCGGTGGATACGCAGTATTTT,CASSYDGGAVDTQYF
NA,NA,TRBJ2-5,TRBV3-1/TRBV3-2,TGTGCCAGCAGACTTGGGGGGGCTACAGAGACCCAGTACTTC,CASRLGGATETQYF
NA,NA,TRBJ2-2,TRBV7-2,TGTGCCAGCAGCTTAGGGCTGCGGTTCACCGGGGAGCTGTTTTTT,CASSLGLRFTGELFF
NA,NA,TRBJ2-2,TRBV5-1,TGCGCCAGCAGCTTGCTTTCCGGGGCGAACACCGGGGAGCTGTTTTTT,CASSLLSGANTGELFF
NA,NA,TRBJ2-7,TRBV28,TGTGCCAGCAGTTTATACGGACGGACGGAGCAGTACTTC,CASSLYGRTEQYF